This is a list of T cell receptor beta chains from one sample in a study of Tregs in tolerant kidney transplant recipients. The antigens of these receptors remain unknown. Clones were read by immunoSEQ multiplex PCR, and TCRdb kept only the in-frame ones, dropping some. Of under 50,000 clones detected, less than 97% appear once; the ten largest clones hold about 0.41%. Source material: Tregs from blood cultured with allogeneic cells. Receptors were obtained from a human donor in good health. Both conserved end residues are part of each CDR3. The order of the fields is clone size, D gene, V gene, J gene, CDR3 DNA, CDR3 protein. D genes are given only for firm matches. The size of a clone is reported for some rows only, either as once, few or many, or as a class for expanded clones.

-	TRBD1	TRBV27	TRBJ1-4	TGTGCCAGCCGGCCATCCGGGACAGGGGGTTTAGAACTGTTTTTT	CASRPSGTGGLELFF
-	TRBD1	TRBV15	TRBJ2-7	TGTGCCACCAGCAGGGCGGGACAGGGCTACGAGCAGTACTTC	CATSRAGQGYEQYF
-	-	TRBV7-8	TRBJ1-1	TGTGCCAGCAGCTCGGGGACCCTGCACACTGAAGCTTTCTTT	CASSSGTLHTEAFF
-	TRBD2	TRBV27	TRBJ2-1	TGTGCCAGCAGTTCCATCGGGACTAGAGGTTACAATGAGCAGTTCTTC	CASSSIGTRGYNEQFF
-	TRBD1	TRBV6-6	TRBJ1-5	TGTGCCAGCAACCTCGACAGGGGTAGTAATCAGCCCCAGCATTTT	CASNLDRGSNQPQHF
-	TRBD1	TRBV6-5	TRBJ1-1	TGTGCCAGCAGGAACAGGGGACTCAGGAACACTGAAGCTTTCTTT	CASRNRGLRNTEAFF
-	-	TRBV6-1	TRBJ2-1	TGTGCCAGCAGGCCGTACCGACAGGCGGATGAGCAGTTCTTC	CASRPYRQADEQFF
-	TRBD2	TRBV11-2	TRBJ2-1	TGTGCCAGCAGGGGAGAAGCGGGAGGGTGGTTCGATGAGCAGTTCTTC	CASRGEAGGWFDEQFF
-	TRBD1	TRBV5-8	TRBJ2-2	TGTGCCAGCAGCCCAATACAGGGGTCCGGGGAGCTGTTTTTT	CASSPIQGSGELFF
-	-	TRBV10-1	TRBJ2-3	TGCGCCAGCAGCCCCTACGCGGGCCCTGGAGGAGATACGCAGTATTTT	CASSPYAGPGGDTQYF
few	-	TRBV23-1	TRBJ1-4	TGCGCCAGCAGTCAATCGGGCTCGGCTAATGAAAAACTGTTTTTT	CASSQSGSANEKLFF
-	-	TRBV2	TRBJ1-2	TGTGCCAGCAGTGATATGCAGCGGGCCTATGGCTACACCTTC	CASSDMQRAYGYTF
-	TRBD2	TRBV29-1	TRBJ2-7	TGCAGCGTTGGCTCTAGCGGGTGGGACGAGCAGTACTTC	CSVGSSGWDEQYF
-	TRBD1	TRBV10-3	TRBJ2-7	TGTGCCATCGCCCCGGGACAGGGGGGGTTCGAGCAGTACTTC	CAIAPGQGGFEQYF
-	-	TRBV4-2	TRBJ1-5	TGTGCCAGCAGCCAAGAAGGTGGGGCGGGGAGTGGTAATCAGCCCCAGCATTTT	CASSQEGGAGSGNQPQHF
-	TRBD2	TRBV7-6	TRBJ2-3	TGTGCCAGCAGCTTAAAAGGCGGGGGGTACACAGATACGCAGTATTTT	CASSLKGGGYTDTQYF
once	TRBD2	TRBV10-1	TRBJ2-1	TGCGCCAGCAGTGAGACTTCTCGGGGGACTAAGCAGTTCTTC	CASSETSRGTKQFF
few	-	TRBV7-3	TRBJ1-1	TGTGCCAGCAGCTTAAGGGGCCTTGGCACTGAAGCTTTCTTT	CASSLRGLGTEAFF
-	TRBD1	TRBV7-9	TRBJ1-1	TGTGCCAGCAGTCGACAGGGGACTGAAGCTTTCTTT	CASSRQGTEAFF
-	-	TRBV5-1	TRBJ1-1	TGCGCCAGCAGCTGGGTCGGGGCCAACACTGAAGCTTTCTTT	CASSWVGANTEAFF
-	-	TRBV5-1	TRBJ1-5	TGCGCCAGCAGCTTGGAGGGGACCCTTAATCAGCCCCAGCATTTT	CASSLEGTLNQPQHF
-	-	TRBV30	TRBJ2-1	TGTGCCTGGAGCAAAGGGCTCCCCTCCTACAATGAGCAGTTCTTC	CAWSKGLPSYNEQFF
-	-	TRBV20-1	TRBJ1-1	TGCAGTGCTACAATGAACACTGAAGCTTTCTTT	CSATMNTEAFF
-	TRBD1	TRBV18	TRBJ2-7	TGTGCCAGCTCACCTCGGACAGGAGACTCCTACGAGCAGTACTTC	CASSPRTGDSYEQYF
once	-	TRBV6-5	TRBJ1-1	TGTGCCAGCAGACCCGGGATTTTGGGCACTGAAGCTTTCTTT	CASRPGILGTEAFF
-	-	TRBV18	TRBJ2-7	TGTGCCAGCTCTTCCGACGTCTACGAGCAGTACTTC	CASSSDVYEQYF
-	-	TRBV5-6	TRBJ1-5	TGTGCCAGCAGCTTCCGGGGATCGGATAGCAATCAGCCCCAGCATTTT	CASSFRGSDSNQPQHF
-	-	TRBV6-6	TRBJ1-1	TGTGCCAGCAATCCCCGGGGGGGAGGGACTGAAGCTTTCTTT	CASNPRGGGTEAFF
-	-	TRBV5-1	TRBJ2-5	TGCGCCAGCAGCCGTGGTTGGACCCAAGAGACCCAGTACTTC	CASSRGWTQETQYF
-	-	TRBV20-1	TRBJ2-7	TGCAGTGCCTTACGGTCCTACGAGCAGTACTTC	CSALRSYEQYF
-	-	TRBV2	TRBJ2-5	TGTGCCAGCTCCCCAGGGCCGGAGACCCAGTACTTC	CASSPGPETQYF
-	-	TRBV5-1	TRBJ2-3	TGCGCCAGCAGCGTTGTTAACAGGGCCAGGAATACGCAGTATTTT	CASSVVNRARNTQYF
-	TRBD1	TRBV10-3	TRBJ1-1	TGTGCCATCAACCGGGACAGGGGGAGTACTGAAGCTTTCTTT	CAINRDRGSTEAFF
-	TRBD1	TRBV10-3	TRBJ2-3	TGTGCCATCGCTAGGACAGGGGGCACAGATACGCAGTATTTT	CAIARTGGTDTQYF
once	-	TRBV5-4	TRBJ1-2	TGTGCCAGCAGCTTGGAGGCACACTATAACTATGGCTACACCTTC	CASSLEAHYNYGYTF
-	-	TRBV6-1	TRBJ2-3	TGTGCCAGCAGTGAACGGCGACGGGGGAGCACAGATACGCAGTATTTT	CASSERRRGSTDTQYF
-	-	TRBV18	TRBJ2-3	TGTGCCAGCTCCTTCTCACGTGATACGCAGTATTTT	CASSFSRDTQYF
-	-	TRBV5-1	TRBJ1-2	TGCGCCAGCAGCTTTGGGCGGACAGTCTATGGCTACACCTTC	CASSFGRTVYGYTF
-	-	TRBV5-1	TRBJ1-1	TGCGCCAGCAGCCTAGATCCAAGGGGATTGAACACTGAAGCTTTCTTT	CASSLDPRGLNTEAFF
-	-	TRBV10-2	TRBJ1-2	TGCGCCAGCAGGAGGGGGGACTATGGCTACACCTTC	CASRRGDYGYTF
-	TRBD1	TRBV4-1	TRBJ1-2	TGCGCCAGCAGCCGAGACAGGGGGCATGTCTATGGCTACACCTTC	CASSRDRGHVYGYTF
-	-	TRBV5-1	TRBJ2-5	TGCGCCAGCAAGGGAGCCGGGTCCCAAGAGACCCAGTACTTC	CASKGAGSQETQYF
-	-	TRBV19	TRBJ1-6	TGTGCCAGTACGGCACGGAGGAGGGTCATTGGTTCACCCCTCCACTTT	CASTARRRVIGSPLHF
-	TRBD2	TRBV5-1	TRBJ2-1	TGCGCCAGCAGCTTGGTCCAGCGGGAGACGAATGAGCAGTTCTTC	CASSLVQRETNEQFF
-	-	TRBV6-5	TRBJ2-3	TGTGCCAGCAGGCGCATGCCCCAAAGCACAGATACGCAGTATTTT	CASRRMPQSTDTQYF
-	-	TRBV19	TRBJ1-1	TGTGCCACTGCGGGAGGGGGTGAAGCTTTCTTT	CATAGGGEAFF
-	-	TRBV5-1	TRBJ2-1	TGCGCCAGCAGCTTGTGGGGGGAGAGGGACAATGAGCAGTTCTTC	CASSLWGERDNEQFF
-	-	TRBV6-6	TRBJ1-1	TGTGCCAGCAGGAGTATGGGGGGGTCGAACACTGAAGCTTTCTTT	CASRSMGGSNTEAFF
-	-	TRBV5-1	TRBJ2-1	TGCGCCAGCAGCTTGGTGAGCTCCTACAATGAGCAGTTCTTC	CASSLVSSYNEQFF
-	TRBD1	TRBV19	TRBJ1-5	TGTGCCAGTAGTTCCGTAGCCTGGGACAGGGTCAATCAGCCCCAGCATTTT	CASSSVAWDRVNQPQHF
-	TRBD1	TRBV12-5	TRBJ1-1	TGTGCTAGTGGTTTGTCTCGGGGACAGGGGAACACTGAAGCTTTCTTT	CASGLSRGQGNTEAFF
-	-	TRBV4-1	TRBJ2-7	TGCGCCAGCAGCCAGACGGGACGCTACGAGCAGTACTTC	CASSQTGRYEQYF
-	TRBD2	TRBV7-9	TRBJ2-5	TGTGCCAGCAGCTTCCAAGCGGGAGGCACCATTTGGGAGACCCAGTACTTC	CASSFQAGGTIWETQYF
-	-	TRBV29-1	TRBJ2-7	TGCAGCGTTGGAGGCAGGGCACCCTACGAGCAGTACTTC	CSVGGRAPYEQYF
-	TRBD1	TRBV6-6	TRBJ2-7	TGTGCCAGCAATGGACAGGGGGCCGGGGAGCAGTACTTC	CASNGQGAGEQYF